The rows below give T cell receptor beta chains drawn from one sample of a study of OX40 agonist ivuxolimab in advanced cancers. Clones were read by immunoSEQ multiplex PCR, and TCRdb kept only the in-frame ones, dropping some. The table shows tens of thousands of clones, with 86% occurring only once. The sequencing used CD4+ or CD8+ T cells sorted from blood, collected in a trial of the OX40 agonist ivuxolimab. All receptors come from an adult with an advanced solid tumor such as melanoma, head and neck, liver or kidney cancer. CDR3s include the opening cysteine and the closing phenylalanine or tryptophan. D genes are given only for firm matches. Clone size, where shown, is once, few, many, or a class for clones that have expanded.

cdr3_nt	cdr3_aa	d_call	clone_size	v_call	j_call
TGTGCCAGCAGCCCACGACAGGGGATCAGTCAGCCCCAGCATTTT	CASSPRQGISQPQHF	TRBD1	once	TRBV6-5	TRBJ1-5
TGTGCCAGCAGCGCAGGGGGCCGCTCTGGGGCCAACGTCCTGACTTTC	CASSAGGRSGANVLTF	TRBD1	.	TRBV5-4	TRBJ2-6
TGTGCCAGTAGTATCCTCTTCGGAAACACCATATATTTT	CASSILFGNTIYF	.	.	TRBV19	TRBJ1-3
TGTGCCAGCAGGGAAGGTCTCGTCGGAGCTTTCTTT	CASREGLVGAFF	.	once	TRBV2	TRBJ1-1
TGTGCCAGCGGCAGGGGGGTGGATGGGAGTCAGCCCCAGCATTTT	CASGRGVDGSQPQHF	TRBD1	.	TRBV6-5	TRBJ1-5
TGTGCCAGCAGCCCGACCGCCGACAGGGGGACTGAAGCTTTCTTT	CASSPTADRGTEAFF	TRBD1	once	TRBV4-2	TRBJ1-1
TGTGCCAGCAGCTTCCAAGGGCCTGGCAGGGGTAACACCGGGGAGCTGTTTTTT	CASSFQGPGRGNTGELFF	.	few	TRBV7-3	TRBJ2-2
TGCGCCAGCAGTCAGGGACCAGATACGCAGTATTTT	CASSQGPDTQYF	.	.	TRBV10-2	TRBJ2-3
TGCGCCAGCAGCTTGGAAGGGACAGATTTGTATGGCTACACCTTC	CASSLEGTDLYGYTF	TRBD1	.	TRBV5-1	TRBJ1-2
TGTGCCAGCAGCGTCCAGGACAATCAGCCCCAGCATTTT	CASSVQDNQPQHF	.	.	TRBV9	TRBJ1-5
TGTGCCAGCAGCTTTAGTCCCGGACGGCTAAATTCACCCCTCCACTTT	CASSFSPGRLNSPLHF	.	.	TRBV7-6	TRBJ1-6
TGTGCCATCAGTGTTGGACAGGAGACAGAGACCCAGTACTTC	CAISVGQETETQYF	TRBD1	few	TRBV10-3	TRBJ2-5
TGTGCCAGCCGTAACCCAGGGGGAGGCTACGAGCAGTACTTC	CASRNPGGGYEQYF	.	.	TRBV6-5	TRBJ2-7
TGTGCCAGTAGTATTCCTTTTAATGGGGGCCCCTCTGGAAACACCATATATTTT	CASSIPFNGGPSGNTIYF	.	.	TRBV19	TRBJ1-3
TGTGCCTGGAGTTCTCACTATAATTCACCCCTCCACTTT	CAWSSHYNSPLHF	.	.	TRBV30	TRBJ1-6
TGTGCCAGCAGTTCCATCAGGGAATCTGGAAACACCATATATTTT	CASSSIRESGNTIYF	.	.	TRBV2	TRBJ1-3
TGTGCCAGCAGTATGTCACAGGGGGCCCACAATGAGCAGTTCTTC	CASSMSQGAHNEQFF	TRBD1	.	TRBV6-4	TRBJ2-1
TGCGCCAGCAGCCCAGATAGCGGGGGCACCTACAATGAGCAGTTCTTC	CASSPDSGGTYNEQFF	TRBD2	.	TRBV5-1	TRBJ2-1
TGTGCCAGCAGTTTGTTTTTGGCCAGCGACGAGCAGTACTTC	CASSLFLASDEQYF	.	.	TRBV7-3	TRBJ2-7
TGTGCCAGCAGCCTTCGGGACAGTTCCCACGAGCAGTACTTC	CASSLRDSSHEQYF	TRBD1	.	TRBV4-2	TRBJ2-7
TGTGCCAGCAGCCAAGGACAGGGCCAAGAGACCCAGTACTTC	CASSQGQGQETQYF	TRBD1	.	TRBV11-1	TRBJ2-5
TGTGCCAGCAGTAAGTGGGGGGCCTCTGAAGCTTTCTTT	CASSKWGASEAFF	.	.	TRBV27	TRBJ1-1
TGCGCCAGCAGTGGTACGAGGGCCAGGCTTGGCCACGAGCAGTACTTC	CASSGTRARLGHEQYF	.	.	TRBV10-1	TRBJ2-7
TGTGCCAGCAGACGCCAGGGGCATGGAAACACCATATATTTT	CASRRQGHGNTIYF	.	.	TRBV28	TRBJ1-3
TGTGCCAGCTCACCTTCGACAGGGGGGAGAAACTATGGCTACACCTTC	CASSPSTGGRNYGYTF	TRBD1	.	TRBV18	TRBJ1-2
TGTGCCAGCAGTTTATCGGAGGGGCGCCCCGCCGGGGAGCTGTTTTTT	CASSLSEGRPAGELFF	.	.	TRBV27	TRBJ2-2
TGTGCCACCAGCAGAGATAGGATGGGGGCAGATACGCAGTATTTT	CATSRDRMGADTQYF	.	.	TRBV15	TRBJ2-3
TGTGCCTGGAGGGACTCGGGACACCAGCCCCAGCATTTT	CAWRDSGHQPQHF	.	.	TRBV30	TRBJ1-5
TGTGCCAGCAGTGAAGAGGCACAGGTGGGGGCCTACGAGCAGTACTTC	CASSEEAQVGAYEQYF	.	.	TRBV2	TRBJ2-7
TGTGCCAGCAGCTTAGGGACAGGGTGGGGTATGAACGAGCAGTACTTC	CASSLGTGWGMNEQYF	TRBD1	.	TRBV7-8	TRBJ2-7
TGTGCCAGCAGCCTCCCAGGGGATCAGCCCCAGCATTTT	CASSLPGDQPQHF	.	.	TRBV7-2	TRBJ1-5
TGTGCCAGCAGCCCTGAAGACGGACTTACGCAGTATTTT	CASSPEDGLTQYF	.	.	TRBV28	TRBJ2-3
TGCGCCAGCAGTCGATGGGGGATGAACACCGGGGAGCTGTTTTTT	CASSRWGMNTGELFF	.	.	TRBV5-1	TRBJ2-2
TGTGCCATCAGGGCTAGCGGGGGCCCTTACAATGAGCAGTTCTTC	CAIRASGGPYNEQFF	TRBD2	.	TRBV10-3	TRBJ2-1
TGTGCCAGCAGCTTTGGGGGACATTCGGGCTATGGCTACACCTTC	CASSFGGHSGYGYTF	.	few	TRBV5-6	TRBJ1-2
TGTGCCAGCAGTTTATTTGAGGAGGTGGGAACTAATTCACCCCTCCACTTT	CASSLFEEVGTNSPLHF	.	.	TRBV28	TRBJ1-6
TGTGCCAGCAGTTACCCCAGGGGTAGGGAGACTGAAGCTTTCTTT	CASSYPRGRETEAFF	.	.	TRBV6-6	TRBJ1-1
TGTGCCAGCAGCTCCGGAGGGGTCCAAGAGACCCAGTACTTC	CASSSGGVQETQYF	.	.	TRBV11-3	TRBJ2-5
TGTGCCAGACGGGGGGCCGGAGCTTTCTTT	CARRGAGAFF	.	.	TRBV27	TRBJ1-1
TGTGCCAGCAGTTCAGGGACAGGGGGGATACGTAGCAATCAGCCCCAGCATTTT	CASSSGTGGIRSNQPQHF	TRBD1	.	TRBV28	TRBJ1-5
TGTGCCACCAGCAGAGTCGGTAGTGGAAAGCGGGCTGAAGCTTTCTTT	CATSRVGSGKRAEAFF	.	.	TRBV15	TRBJ1-1
TGTGCCAGCAGCCCTAGGGCTAGCAATCAGCCCCAGCATTTT	CASSPRASNQPQHF	.	.	TRBV7-4	TRBJ1-5
TGTGCCAGCAGTTACTCGGTAACAGTGGGGTACAATGAGCAGTTCTTC	CASSYSVTVGYNEQFF	.	.	TRBV6-6	TRBJ2-1
TGTGCCAGCAGCGCTAGCGGATGGATTCAGTTCTTC	CASSASGWIQFF	TRBD2	.	TRBV9	TRBJ2-1
TGTGCCAGCAGCTTTGTCCTCCCTAGCCCCGACACTGAAGCTTTCTTT	CASSFVLPSPDTEAFF	.	.	TRBV7-2	TRBJ1-1
TGCGCCAGCAGCTCTGGACTAGCGGGGGGTACAGATACGCAGTATTTT	CASSSGLAGGTDTQYF	TRBD2	.	TRBV5-1	TRBJ2-3
TGTGCCAGCAGCTTAGGAGTCGGAGCGGTCGGGGAGCTGTTTTTT	CASSLGVGAVGELFF	.	.	TRBV7-2	TRBJ2-2
TGTGCCAGCGGCAGACAGGGAACAAATTCACCCCTCCACTTT	CASGRQGTNSPLHF	TRBD1	.	TRBV28	TRBJ1-6
TGCGCCAGCAGCAGGGACAGGGGATCCGACGAGCAGTACTTC	CASSRDRGSDEQYF	TRBD1	.	TRBV5-1	TRBJ2-7
TGTGCCAGCAGCTCCGTTAGCGGGGGCGATTCCTACGAGCAGTACTTC	CASSSVSGGDSYEQYF	TRBD2	.	TRBV7-9	TRBJ2-7
TGTGCCAGCAGCTTCCGAGGGCACACAGATACGCAGTATTTT	CASSFRGHTDTQYF	.	.	TRBV7-2	TRBJ2-3
TGTGCTAGCAGCTTAGGCCTAGCGGGGGCGTCGGATACGCAGTATTTT	CASSLGLAGASDTQYF	TRBD2	.	TRBV7-7	TRBJ2-3